This T cell receptor (beta chain) emerged from a study of cytomegalovirus exposure and HLA in healthy donors. This PCR relied on a set of 60 Vbeta primers and 13 Jbeta primers. Sequenced by immunoSEQ multiplex PCR; TCRdb stores in-frame clones only, minus some. Of approximately 170,000 clones in the sample, approximately 84% are singletons; the top ten hold about 1.5%. J gave up 5 bases and V 5 bases, and 7 bases lay outside the gene matches. Germline assignment: CDR1 LGHNA and CDR2 YNFKEQ. CDR3 size: 14 residues. Sequenced input: PBMCs. The TCR originated in a man aged 50-60 years in good health and CMV-seropositive. This chain uses TRBV4-2 with TRBJ2-5; 8 positions agree with TRBD2. The CDR3 sequence is CASSRREAGETQYF. The CDR3 DNA is TGTGCCAGCAGCAGGCGGGAGGCCGGGGAGACCCAGTACTTC.